This note documents a single TCR beta chain sequence. What it recognizes is unknown. Germline assignment: CDR1 ENHRY and CDR2 SYGVKD. The CDR3 runs to 14 residues. With 4 bases removed from V and 3 bases from J, the gap between germline ends came to 13 bases. The sample belongs to a study of post-analysis software for immune sequencing data. Study background: The cohort encompassed relapsing-remitting, secondary progressive and progressive-relapsing multiple sclerosis disease courses.

Study-wide points: Elevated frequency relative to controls characterized 4 or 5 TRBV segments in patients, TRBV5-6, TRBV5-1 and TRBV20-1 among them. Significantly lower normalized Chao1 diversity was found in patients with multiple sclerosis relative to controls.

Unique molecular identifiers were carried by the TCR beta cDNA libraries. TCRdb re-called the PCR reads through MiXCR, storing one row per CDR3 protein. Of hundreds of thousands of distinct CDR3 sequences in the sample, 30% were seen once. This clonotype originated in a girl aged 10-17 years with multiple sclerosis. Source material: blood. This sequence joins TRBV10-3 and TRBJ2-7, with D perhaps matching TRBD1 (6 bases). Here the CDR3 reads CAISAGHDDYEQYF. The CDR3 nucleotides read TGTGCCATCAGTGCGGGACATGATGACTACGAGCAGTACTTC.